These T cell receptor beta chains were read from a single sample in a study of CD8 T cells in ankylosing spondylitis. TCRdb ran MiXCR on the 5' RACE reads and lists one entry per CDR3 protein. The sample carries some 330,000 distinct CDR3 sequences, 7% to 9% recorded once. Sequencing was performed on blood, either unsorted or a sorted T cell fraction (not recorded which). The source of these receptors is a male donor with ankylosing spondylitis. Both conserved end residues are part of each CDR3. The D gene is left open where the match is weak. Some rows mark clone size as missing; the rest say once, few, many or name a class of expanded clone.

d_gene,j_gene,abundance,v_gene,CDR3aa,CDR3nt
-,TRBJ1-5,few,TRBV10-3,CAISEWASSNQPQHF,TGTGCCATCAGTGAGTGGGCGTCGAGCAATCAGCCCCAGCATTTT
TRBD2,TRBJ2-7,many,TRBV25-1,CASSGRLAHPYEQYF,TGTGCCAGCAGTGGGAGACTAGCGCATCCCTACGAGCAGTACTTC
TRBD2,TRBJ2-1,many,TRBV7-9,CASSPLGREGSNEQFF,TGTGCCAGCAGTCCCCTTGGTCGGGAGGGCTCCAATGAGCAGTTCTTC
-,TRBJ1-1,many,TRBV5-1,CASSLGPDTEAFF,TGCGCCAGCAGCTTAGGGCCGGACACTGAAGCTTTCTTT
-,TRBJ2-2,-,TRBV4-3,CASSRQRGRAGELFF,TGCGCCAGCAGCCGGCAGAGGGGGAGGGCCGGGGAGCTGTTTTTT
-,TRBJ1-3,-,TRBV28,CASSLSAMGNTIYF,TGTGCCAGCAGCCTTTCGGCCATGGGAAACACCATATATTTT
-,TRBJ1-1,many,TRBV6-1,CASRWDRTEAFF,TGTGCCAGCAGGTGGGACCGAACTGAAGCTTTCTTT
-,TRBJ2-5,-,TRBV27,CASSLMGQRETQYF,TGTGCCAGCAGTTTAATGGGGCAAAGAGAGACCCAGTACTTC
TRBD1,TRBJ1-4,many,TRBV29-1,CSARQGGSEKLFF,TGCAGCGCCCGACAGGGAGGGTCTGAAAAACTGTTTTTT
TRBD2,TRBJ2-7,few,TRBV20-1,CSARQTGTSIHEQYF,TGCAGTGCTAGACAGACCGGGACTAGCATCCACGAGCAGTACTTC
TRBD1,TRBJ2-6,-,TRBV29-1,CSVGLWTGRPSGANVLTF,TGCAGCGTTGGACTTTGGACAGGGCGCCCCTCTGGGGCCAACGTCCTGACTTTC
TRBD1,TRBJ2-2,-,TRBV7-6,CASSFLRDRVDTGELFF,TGTGCCAGCAGCTTTCTTCGGGACAGGGTGGACACCGGGGAGCTGTTTTTT
-,TRBJ1-5,-,TRBV24-1,CATSDLLGNVNQPQHF,TGTGCCACCAGTGATTTGTTAGGAAACGTCAATCAGCCCCAGCATTTT
-,TRBJ2-4,many,TRBV12-3/TRBV12-4,CASRRGAGVAKNIQYF,TGTGCCAGCAGACGAGGGGCAGGGGTAGCCAAAAACATTCAGTACTTC
-,TRBJ2-3,few,TRBV25-1,CASIGDFSSTDTQYF,TGTGCCAGCATCGGGGATTTTTCTAGCACAGATACGCAGTATTTT
-,TRBJ2-2,-,TRBV25-1,CASSEDRNTGELFF,TGTGCCAGCAGTGAGGACAGGAACACCGGGGAGCTGTTTTTT
TRBD1,TRBJ1-2,few,TRBV29-1,CSGSDRGGGYTF,TGCAGCGGATCGGACAGGGGAGGCGGCTACACCTTC
TRBD2,TRBJ2-3,many,TRBV11-2,CASSFDVAGGQLSDTQYF,TGTGCCAGCAGCTTCGATGTAGCGGGAGGGCAGTTATCAGATACGCAGTATTTT
TRBD2,TRBJ2-2,few,TRBV10-3,CAIGLATNANTGELFF,TGTGCCATTGGACTAGCGACTAACGCGAACACCGGGGAGCTGTTTTTT
TRBD2,TRBJ2-7,few,TRBV5-1,CASAPGTSNYEQYF,TGCGCCAGCGCACCGGGGACTAGCAACTACGAGCAGTACTTC
-,TRBJ2-3,-,TRBV3-1,CASSASGTDTQYF,TGTGCCAGTTCGGCTAGCGGCACAGATACGCAGTATTTT
-,TRBJ2-7,few,TRBV7-8,CASSPLSGVNEQYF,TGTGCCAGCAGCCCCCTATCGGGAGTGAACGAGCAGTACTTC
-,TRBJ2-1,-,TRBV10-3,CAISIDTYYNEQFF,TGTGCCATCAGTATCGACACTTACTACAATGAGCAGTTCTTC
TRBD2,TRBJ2-5,few,TRBV10-3,CASRSGNSQETQYF,TGTGCCAGCCGCAGCGGGAATTCACAAGAGACCCAGTACTTC
TRBD2,TRBJ2-5,-,TRBV12-3/TRBV12-4,CASSLTRTSVQETQYF,TGTGCCAGCAGTTTAACCCGGACTAGCGTACAAGAGACCCAGTACTTC
TRBD2,TRBJ2-1,many,TRBV9,CASSGSSSSSGRPYNEQFF,TGTGCCAGCAGCGGAAGTAGTAGTTCTAGCGGGAGACCTTACAATGAGCAGTTCTTC
-,TRBJ2-1,-,TRBV7-2,CASSLDRALGDEQFF,TGTGCCAGCAGCTTAGACCGGGCCTTAGGTGATGAGCAGTTCTTC
TRBD1,TRBJ2-7,-,TRBV30,CAWSVTGYEQYF,TGTGCCTGGAGTGTGACAGGGTACGAGCAGTACTTC
-,TRBJ2-7,many,TRBV27,CASAPGLGEQYF,TGTGCCAGCGCTCCTGGACTTGGGGAGCAGTACTTC
TRBD2,TRBJ2-1,few,TRBV3-1,CASSPRTSGQSYNEQFF,TGTGCCAGCAGCCCGAGGACTAGCGGGCAATCCTACAATGAGCAGTTCTTC
TRBD2,TRBJ2-1,-,TRBV7-6,CASSTTSGWGNEQFF,TGTGCCAGCAGCACCACTAGCGGATGGGGGAATGAGCAGTTCTTC
-,TRBJ2-7,-,TRBV5-6,CASSFRAQGGLYEQYF,TGTGCCAGCAGCTTCAGGGCGCAGGGAGGTCTGTACGAGCAGTACTTC
TRBD2,TRBJ2-5,few,TRBV2,CASSGGLAEETQYF,TGTGCCAGCAGTGGCGGACTAGCGGAAGAGACCCAGTACTTC
-,TRBJ1-1,-,TRBV12-3/TRBV12-4,CASRSGGVEAFF,TGTGCCAGCAGAAGCGGGGGCGTAGAAGCTTTCTTT
TRBD2,TRBJ2-7,-,TRBV4-2,CASSQAEGRAYEQYF,TGTGCCAGCAGCCAAGCGGAGGGGAGGGCCTACGAGCAGTACTTC
-,TRBJ2-1,few,TRBV29-1,CSVVAARGGGEQFF,TGCAGCGTTGTTGCCGCCAGGGGAGGCGGTGAGCAGTTCTTC
TRBD1,TRBJ2-7,few,TRBV28,CASSDRGWFEQYF,TGTGCCTCCTCGGACAGGGGGTGGTTCGAGCAGTACTTC
TRBD1,TRBJ2-7,few,TRBV7-9,CASRPYTGGGYEQYF,TGTGCCAGCAGACCATATACAGGGGGCGGGTACGAGCAGTACTTC
-,TRBJ2-7,few,TRBV18,CASSPGDDVEQYF,TGTGCCAGCTCACCAGGGGACGACGTGGAGCAGTACTTC
-,TRBJ1-1,many,TRBV10-3,CAIRDAGTNTEAFF,TGTGCCATCAGGGATGCTGGGACGAACACTGAAGCTTTCTTT
-,TRBJ2-3,-,TRBV12-3/TRBV12-4,CASTRWGDTQYF,TGTGCCAGCACCCGATGGGGAGATACGCAGTATTTT
TRBD1,TRBJ1-2,-,TRBV20-1,CSASRGQGAVYTF,TGCAGTGCTAGTCGAGGACAGGGGGCGGTCTACACCTTC
-,TRBJ1-6,-,TRBV29-1,CSVSGHGGDSPLHF,TGCAGCGTTAGCGGCCACGGAGGGGATTCACCCCTCCACTTT
-,TRBJ2-7,many,TRBV12-3/TRBV12-4,CASSFTGLNEQYF,TGTGCCAGCAGTTTCACTGGCCTGAACGAGCAGTACTTC
-,TRBJ2-1,-,TRBV28,CASSLPHTPGANEQFF,TGTGCCAGCAGTTTGCCCCACACGCCGGGGGCGAATGAGCAGTTCTTC
-,TRBJ2-2,few,TRBV6-2/TRBV6-3,CASSYPQGRSGELFF,TGTGCCAGCAGTTACCCACAGGGTCGGAGCGGGGAGCTGTTTTTT
-,TRBJ2-7,few,TRBV2,CASSEWARSSYEQYF,TGTGCCAGCAGTGAATGGGCACGGAGCTCCTACGAGCAGTACTTC
TRBD1,TRBJ1-5,many,TRBV14,CASSQRDRGQPQHF,TGTGCCAGCAGCCAACGGGACAGGGGGCAGCCCCAGCATTTT
-,TRBJ2-7,-,TRBV20-1,CSARGGHSNPPPYEQYF,TGCAGTGCTAGAGGGGGCCACAGCAATCCCCCACCGTACGAGCAGTACTTC
TRBD2,TRBJ2-3,-,TRBV7-3,CASSSGLAGRTDTQYF,TGTGCCAGCAGCTCGGGACTAGCGGGACGAACAGATACGCAGTATTTT
-,TRBJ1-4,-,TRBV19,CASSSSLPGEKLFF,TGTGCCAGTAGTTCTTCCCTCCCGGGTGAAAAACTGTTTTTT
-,TRBJ2-2,once,TRBV25-1,CASREAAGELFF,TGTGCCAGCAGAGAGGCAGCCGGGGAGCTGTTTTTT